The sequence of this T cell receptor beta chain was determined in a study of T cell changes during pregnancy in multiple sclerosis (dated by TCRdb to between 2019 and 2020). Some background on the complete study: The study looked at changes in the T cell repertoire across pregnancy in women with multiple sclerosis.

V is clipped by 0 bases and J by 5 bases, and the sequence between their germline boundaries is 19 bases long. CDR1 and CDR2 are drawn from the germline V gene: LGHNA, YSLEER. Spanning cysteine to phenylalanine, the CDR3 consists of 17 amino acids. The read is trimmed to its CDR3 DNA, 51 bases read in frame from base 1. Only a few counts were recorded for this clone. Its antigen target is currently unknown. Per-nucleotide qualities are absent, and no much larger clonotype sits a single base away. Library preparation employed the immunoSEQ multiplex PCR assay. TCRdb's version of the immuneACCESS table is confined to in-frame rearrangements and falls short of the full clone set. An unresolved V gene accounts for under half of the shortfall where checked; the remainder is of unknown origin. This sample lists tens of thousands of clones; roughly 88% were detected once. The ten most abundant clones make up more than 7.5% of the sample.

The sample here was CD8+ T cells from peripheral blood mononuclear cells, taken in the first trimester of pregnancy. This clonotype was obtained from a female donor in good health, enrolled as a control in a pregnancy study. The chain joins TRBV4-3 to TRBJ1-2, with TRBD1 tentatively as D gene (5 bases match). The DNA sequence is TGCGCCAGCAGCCAAGATCCATCGGGCAGGGCAGGGTATGGCTACACCTTC. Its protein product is CASSQDPSGRAGYGYTF.